Listed here are 8 T cell receptor beta chains from one sample, sequenced in a study of spatial heterogeneity in lung cancer. Specified time point: sample taken at primary tumor resection. Extraction of whole RNA from tumor, nontumor lung or frozen PBMC preceded unsorted sequencing. MiXCR, run by TCRdb on the 5' RACE reads, gives a single entry per CDR3 protein. The repertoire holds 950 to 1,300 distinct CDR3 sequences, with roughly a quarter as singletons. Sequencing was performed on PBMCs, taken at surgery. The source of these receptors is a female donor with early-stage non-small cell lung cancer.

In this sample, this clonotype is large (0.1 to 1%). A library made for alpha chains picked up this beta chain off target, so its size means little. V is TRBV5-1 and J is TRBJ2-2, with a tentative D call TRBD2 (5 bases). Trimming stripped 1 base from V and 3 bases from J, with 7 bases between. From germline, CDR1 is SGHRS and CDR2 YFSETQ. The length of the CDR3 is 14 residues. This chain's CDR3 is CASSLIGDTGELFF. For the CDR3, the DNA is TGCGCCAGCAGCTTGATCGGGGACACCGGGGAGCTGTTTTTT.

This clonotype was counted a few times. This beta chain came through as a stray read in a library set up for alpha chains, and its size says little. This chain uses TRBV20-1 with TRBJ2-1; D tentatively reads TRBD1 or TRBD2 (5 bases each). Germline CDR1 DFQATT, CDR2 SNEGSKA (reference sequence). CDR3 size: 15 residues. The V end was cut by 0 bases, the J end by 8 bases, with 17 bases between. CDR3 bases: TGCAGTGCTAGAGATGGGGCTAGCTACCGTTATGAGCAGTTCTTC. It codes for CSARDGASYRYEQFF.

This clonotype was found a few times. The library was built for alpha chains, so this beta chain is an off-target read and its size means little. V gene TRBV29-1 combines with J gene TRBJ2-5; D tentatively reads TRBD1 or TRBD2 (6 bases each). Between the trimmed V and J ends, which lost 6 bases and 2 bases, there was a span of 13 bases. Germline CDR1 is SQVTM and CDR2 is ANQGSEA. CDR3 length equals 13 residues. The CDR3 DNA follows: TGCAGCGTGGGGGCGGGACTGCAAGAGACCCAGTACTTC. Its translation is CSVGAGLQETQYF.

This clonotype has only a few counts. This beta chain is a stray read from a library made for alpha chains; its abundance is not meaningful. The chain combines TRBV7-9 with TRBJ2-5; D is uncertain. This CDR3 comprises 14 residues. The V end lost 0 bases, the J end lost 4 bases, and 9 bases lay between the germline ends. Germline CDR1 and CDR2: SEHNR and FQNEAQ (reference sequence). The CDR3 spells CASSLAGFVETQYF. In nucleotides, the CDR3 is TGTGCCAGCAGCTTAGCGGGGTTCGTAGAGACCCAGTACTTC.

This clonotype is labeled as large. The library was designed around alpha chains, so this beta chain is a stray read whose abundance carries little weight. The chain links TRBV10-3 to TRBJ2-7, with TRBD1 matching 8 bases. CDR1 and CDR2 (germline): ENHRY, SYGVKD. V gave up 10 bases and J gave up 7 bases; unmatched junction bases: 9. The CDR3 is 12 amino acids. Here the CDR3 reads CATGQGGSEQYV. DNA of the CDR3: TGTGCCACTGGACAGGGAGGTAGTGAGCAGTACGTC.

Regarding this clonotype: The library was designed around alpha chains, so this beta chain is a stray read whose abundance carries little weight. J is TRBJ2-1 and V is TRBV20-1, with TRBD2 identical over 12 bases. The J segment lost 2 bases and the V segment lost 3 bases, leaving 5 bases of the junction unmatched. The CDR3 contains 16 residues. The germline V gene encodes CDR1 DFQATT and CDR2 SNEGSKA (reference sequence). In DNA form, the CDR3 reads TGCAGTGCTAGGGAGCTAGCGGGGGGGCCCTACAATGAGCAGTTCTTC. This codes for CSARELAGGPYNEQFF.

This clonotype ranks as large. This beta chain represents an off-target read in a library built for alpha chains; its size is of limited meaning. The rearrangement joins TRBV28 to TRBJ2-5, with D unclear. The germline V and J ends were trimmed by 5 bases and 2 bases, with 6 bases remaining between them. CDR1 and CDR2 from the germline V gene are MDHEN and SYDVKM. CDR3 size: 12 residues. CDR3 residues: CASSPPQETQYF. The CDR3 DNA is TGTGCCAGCAGTCCCCCACAAGAGACCCAGTACTTC.

This clonotype was seen more than once but under ten times. Since the library was made to target alpha chains, this beta chain is a stray read and its abundance is not meaningful. This chain joins TRBV11-2 and TRBJ2-2; weak D call: TRBD2 (5 bases). The V gene lost 4 bases and the J gene lost 6 bases, with 15 bases spanning the gap. This CDR3 contains 15 residues. Per germline, CDR1 SGHAT and CDR2 FQNNGV. The CDR3 nucleotides are TGTGCCAGCAGCTCCTTCGGGGTTTCGTCCGGGGAGCTGTTTTTT. This sequence encodes CASSSFGVSSGELFF.